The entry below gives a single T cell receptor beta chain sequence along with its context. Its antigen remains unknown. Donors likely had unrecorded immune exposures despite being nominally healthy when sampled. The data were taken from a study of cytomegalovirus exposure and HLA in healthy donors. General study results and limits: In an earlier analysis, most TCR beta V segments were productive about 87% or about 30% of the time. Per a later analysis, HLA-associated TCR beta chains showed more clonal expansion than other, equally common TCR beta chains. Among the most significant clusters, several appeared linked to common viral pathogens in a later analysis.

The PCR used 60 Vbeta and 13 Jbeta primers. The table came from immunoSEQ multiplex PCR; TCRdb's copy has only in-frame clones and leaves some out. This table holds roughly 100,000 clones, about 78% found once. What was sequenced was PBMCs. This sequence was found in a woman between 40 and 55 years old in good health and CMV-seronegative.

The CDR3: CASSVAGAPYEQYF. For the CDR3, the DNA is TGTGCCAGCAGCGTAGCGGGAGCGCCCTACGAGCAGTACTTC. This chain uses TRBV13 with TRBJ2-7, with 9 bases fitting TRBD2. With V trimmed by 5 bases and J by 2 bases, 4 bases remained unmatched. This CDR3 spans 14 amino acids. The V gene's germline CDR1 is PRHDT and CDR2 FYEKMQ (reference sequence).